This TCR beta chain was documented in a study of spatial heterogeneity in lung cancer. The wider study: Unique TCR and UMI combinations averaged more than ten appearances each in raw reads.

The CDR3 runs 14 residues. V shed 0 bases and J shed 3 bases, with 6 bases lying between them. Germline CDR1 is ENHRY and CDR2 is SYGVKD. General study findings and limits: Relative to follow-up, resection was when ubiquitous expanded tumor TCRs appeared more in blood.

This clonotype was observed many times. The antigen remains unidentified. On each TCR cDNA molecule, a unique molecular identifier was present. One entry per CDR3 protein results from TCRdb running MiXCR on the 5' RACE reads. The table shows roughly 71,000 distinct CDR3 sequences, with nearly 9% occurring only once. Time point here: blood at routine non-recurrence follow-up after resection. Sequencing of whole RNA from tumor, nontumor lung or frozen PBMC involved no sorting. The sample in question was PBMCs, obtained at follow-up. The chain carries TRBV10-3 and TRBJ2-1, with a weak D call TRBD2 (6 bases). The sequence was obtained from a female donor with early-stage non-small cell lung cancer. The CDR3 protein is CAISESSGYNEQFF. The DNA of the CDR3 is TGTGCCATCAGTGAGTCTAGCGGCTACAATGAGCAGTTCTTC.